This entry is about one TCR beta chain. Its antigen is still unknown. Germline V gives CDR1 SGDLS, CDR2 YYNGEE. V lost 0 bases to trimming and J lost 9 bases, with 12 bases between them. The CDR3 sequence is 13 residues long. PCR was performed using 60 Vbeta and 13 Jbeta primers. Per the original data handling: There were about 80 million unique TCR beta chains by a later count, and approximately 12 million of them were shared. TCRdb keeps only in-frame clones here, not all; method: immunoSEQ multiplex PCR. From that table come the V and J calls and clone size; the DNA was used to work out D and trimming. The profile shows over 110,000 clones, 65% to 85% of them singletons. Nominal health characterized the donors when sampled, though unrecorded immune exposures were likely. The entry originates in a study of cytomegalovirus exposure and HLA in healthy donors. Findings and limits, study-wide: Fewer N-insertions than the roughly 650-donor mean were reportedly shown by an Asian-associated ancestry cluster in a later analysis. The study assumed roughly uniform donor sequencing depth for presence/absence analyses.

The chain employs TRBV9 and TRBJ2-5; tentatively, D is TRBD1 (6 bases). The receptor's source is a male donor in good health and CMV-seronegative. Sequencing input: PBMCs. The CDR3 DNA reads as TGTGCCAGCAGCGTAGAGGGACAAAGGGCCCAGTACTTC. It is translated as CASSVEGQRAQYF.